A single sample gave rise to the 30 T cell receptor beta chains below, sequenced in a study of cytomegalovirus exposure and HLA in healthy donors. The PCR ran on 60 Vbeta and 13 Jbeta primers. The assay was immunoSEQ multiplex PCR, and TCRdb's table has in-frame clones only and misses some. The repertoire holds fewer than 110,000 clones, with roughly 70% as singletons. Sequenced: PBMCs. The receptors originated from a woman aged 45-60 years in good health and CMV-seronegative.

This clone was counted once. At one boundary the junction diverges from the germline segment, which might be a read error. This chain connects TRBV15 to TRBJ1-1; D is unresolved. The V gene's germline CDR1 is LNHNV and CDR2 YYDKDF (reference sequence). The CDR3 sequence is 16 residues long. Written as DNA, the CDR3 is TGTGCCACCAGCAGAGATATCGGGCCCGGGAACACTGAAGCCTTCTTT. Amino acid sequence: CATSRDIGPGNTEAFF. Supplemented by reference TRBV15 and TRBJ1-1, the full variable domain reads DAMVIQNPRYQVTQFGKPVTLSCSQTLNHNVMYWYQQKSSQAPKLLFHYYDKDFNNEADTPDNFQSRRPNTSFCFLDIRSPGLGDTAMYLCATSRDIGPGNTEAFFGQGTRLTVV.

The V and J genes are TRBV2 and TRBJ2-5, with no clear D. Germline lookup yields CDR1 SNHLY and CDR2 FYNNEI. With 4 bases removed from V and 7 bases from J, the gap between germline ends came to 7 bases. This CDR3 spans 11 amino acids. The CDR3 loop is CASSGVGTQYF. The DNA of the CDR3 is TGTGCCAGCAGTGGCGTCGGGACCCAGTACTTC. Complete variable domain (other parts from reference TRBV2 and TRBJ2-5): EPEVTQTPSHQVTQMGQEVILRCVPISNHLYFYWYRQILGQKVEFLVSFYNNEISEKSEIFDDQFSVERPDGSNFTLKIRSTKLEDSAMYFCASSGVGTQYFGPGTRLLVL.

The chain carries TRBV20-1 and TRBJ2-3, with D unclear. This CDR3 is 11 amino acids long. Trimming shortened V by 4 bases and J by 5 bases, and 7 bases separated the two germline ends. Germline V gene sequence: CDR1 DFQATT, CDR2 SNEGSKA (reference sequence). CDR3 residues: CSANLEDTQYF. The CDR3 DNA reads TGCAGTGCTAACTTAGAAGATACGCAGTATTTT.

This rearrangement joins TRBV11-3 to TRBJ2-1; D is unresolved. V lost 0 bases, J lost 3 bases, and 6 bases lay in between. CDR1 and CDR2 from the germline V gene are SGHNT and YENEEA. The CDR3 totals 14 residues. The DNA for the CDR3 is TGTGCCAGCAGCTTAGACACCTACTACAATGAGCAGTTCTTC. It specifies CASSLDTYYNEQFF.

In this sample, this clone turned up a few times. The CDR3 DNA is TGTGCCAGCAGCCCAGAACTGGGACTAGCGGGAGAGGATACGCAGTATTTT. Amino acid sequence: CASSPELGLAGEDTQYF. The J gene is TRBJ2-3, the V gene TRBV7-6; TRBD2 matches at 14 bases. The CDR3 consists of 17 residues. J gave up 6 bases and V 5 bases, and 10 bases lay outside the gene matches. The germline CDR1 and CDR2 sequences are SGHVS and FNYEAQ.

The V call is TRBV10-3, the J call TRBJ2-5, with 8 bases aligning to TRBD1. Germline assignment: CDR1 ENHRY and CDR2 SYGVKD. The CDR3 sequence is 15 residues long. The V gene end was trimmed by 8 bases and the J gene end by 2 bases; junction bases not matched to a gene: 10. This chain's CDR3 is CAISGSTGVQETQYF. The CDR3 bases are TGTGCCATCTCTGGTTCGACAGGGGTTCAAGAGACCCAGTACTTC.

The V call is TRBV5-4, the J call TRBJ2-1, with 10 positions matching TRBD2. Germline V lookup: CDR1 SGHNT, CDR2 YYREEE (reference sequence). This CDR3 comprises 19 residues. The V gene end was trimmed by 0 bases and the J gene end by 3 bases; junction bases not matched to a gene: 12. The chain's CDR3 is CASSLEVLLAGNFYNEQFF. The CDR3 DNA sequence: TGTGCCAGCAGCTTGGAGGTGTTACTAGCGGGGAATTTCTACAATGAGCAGTTCTTC.

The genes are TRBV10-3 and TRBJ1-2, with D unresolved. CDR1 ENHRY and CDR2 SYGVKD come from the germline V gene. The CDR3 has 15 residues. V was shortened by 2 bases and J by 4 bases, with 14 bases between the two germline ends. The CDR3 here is CAISERFQTPYGYTF. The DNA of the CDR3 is TGTGCCATCAGTGAGAGATTCCAGACTCCCTATGGCTACACCTTC.

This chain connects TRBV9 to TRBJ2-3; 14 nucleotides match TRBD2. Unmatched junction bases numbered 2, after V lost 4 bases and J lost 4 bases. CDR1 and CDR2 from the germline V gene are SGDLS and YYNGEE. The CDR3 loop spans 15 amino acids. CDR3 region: CASSRLAGGADTQYF. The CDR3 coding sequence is TGTGCCAGCAGCCGACTAGCGGGAGGGGCAGATACGCAGTATTTT.

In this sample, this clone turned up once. This CDR3 is CASSKGQGRYNEQFF. In nucleotides, the CDR3 is TGTGCCAGCAGCAAAGGACAGGGAAGATACAATGAGCAGTTCTTC. This chain links TRBV11-3 with TRBJ2-1, with TRBD1 matching 8 bases. This CDR3 comprises 15 residues. Per the germline V gene, CDR1 is SGHNT and CDR2 is YENEEA. V lost 5 bases to trimming and J lost 4 bases; unmatched junction nucleotides: 7. The complete variable domain, with remaining parts taken from reference TRBV11-3 and TRBJ2-1, reads EAGVVQSPRYKIIEKKQPVAFWCNPISGHNTLYWYLQNLGQGPELLIRYENEEAVDDSQLPKDRFSAERLKGVDSTLKIQPAELGDSAVYLCASSKGQGRYNEQFFGPGTRLTVL.

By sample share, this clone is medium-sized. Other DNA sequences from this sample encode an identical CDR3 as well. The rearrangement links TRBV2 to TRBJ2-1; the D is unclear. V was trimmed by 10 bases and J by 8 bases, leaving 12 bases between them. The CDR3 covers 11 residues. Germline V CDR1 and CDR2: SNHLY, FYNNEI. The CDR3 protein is CATSSAHEQFF. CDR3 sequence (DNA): TGTGCCACCAGCAGCGCCCATGAGCAGTTCTTC. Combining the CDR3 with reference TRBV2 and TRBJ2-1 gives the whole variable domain EPEVTQTPSHQVTQMGQEVILRCVPISNHLYFYWYRQILGQKVEFLVSFYNNEISEKSEIFDDQFSVERPDGSNFTLKIRSTKLEDSAMYFCATSSAHEQFFGPGTRLTVL.

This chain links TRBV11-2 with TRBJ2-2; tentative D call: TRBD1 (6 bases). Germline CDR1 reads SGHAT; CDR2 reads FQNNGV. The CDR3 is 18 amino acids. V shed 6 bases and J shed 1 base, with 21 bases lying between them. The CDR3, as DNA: TGTGCCAGCAGAAAACCCGGAGCCAGGGGACGGAACACCGGGGAGCTGTTTTTT. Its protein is CASRKPGARGRNTGELFF.

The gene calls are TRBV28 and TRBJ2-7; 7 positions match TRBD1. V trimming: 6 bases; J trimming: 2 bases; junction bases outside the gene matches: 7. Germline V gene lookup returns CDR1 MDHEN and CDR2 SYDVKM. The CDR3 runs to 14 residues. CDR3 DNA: TGTGCCAGCAGGATCCCCGGGACAGCCTACGAGCAGTACTTC. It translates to CASRIPGTAYEQYF.

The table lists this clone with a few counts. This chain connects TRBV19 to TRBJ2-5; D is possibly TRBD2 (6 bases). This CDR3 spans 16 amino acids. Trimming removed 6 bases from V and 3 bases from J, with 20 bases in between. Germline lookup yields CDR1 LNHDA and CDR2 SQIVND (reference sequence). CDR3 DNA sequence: TGTGCCAGTAGCAGGTGGGCTGGAGGGATTGAAGAGACCCAGTACTTC. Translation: CASSRWAGGIEETQYF.

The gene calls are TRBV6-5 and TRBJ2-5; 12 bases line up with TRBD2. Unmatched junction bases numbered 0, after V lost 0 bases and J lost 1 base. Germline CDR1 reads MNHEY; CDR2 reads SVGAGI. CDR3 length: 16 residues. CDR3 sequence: CASSYSTSGGQETQYF. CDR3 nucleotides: TGTGCCAGCAGTTACTCGACTAGCGGGGGCCAAGAGACCCAGTACTTC.

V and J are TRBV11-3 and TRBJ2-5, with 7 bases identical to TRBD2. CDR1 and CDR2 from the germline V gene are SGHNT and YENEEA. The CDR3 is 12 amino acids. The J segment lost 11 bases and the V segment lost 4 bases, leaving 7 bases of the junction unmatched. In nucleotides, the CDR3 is TGTGCCAGCAGCTCCGGGGAGGGCCGACAGTACTTC. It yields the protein CASSSGEGRQYF.

The CDR3, as DNA: TGTGCCAGCAGCCTGGGACGCCCAAGAGGTGGCGGGAGAACCTACGAGCAGTACTTC. The encoded protein is CASSLGRPRGGGRTYEQYF. The chain combines TRBV28 with TRBJ2-7, with 7 bases fitting TRBD2. V lost 6 bases to trimming and J lost 2 bases; unmatched junction nucleotides: 22. CDR3 size: 19 residues. The germline V gene has CDR1 MDHEN and CDR2 SYDVKM.

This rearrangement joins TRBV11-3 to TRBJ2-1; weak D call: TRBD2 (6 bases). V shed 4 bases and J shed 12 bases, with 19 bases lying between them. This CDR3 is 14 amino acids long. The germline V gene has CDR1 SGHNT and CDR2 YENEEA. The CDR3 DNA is TGTGCCAGCAGCTCCATGACGGAGGGGTTCTGGCAGTTCTTC. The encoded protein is CASSSMTEGFWQFF.

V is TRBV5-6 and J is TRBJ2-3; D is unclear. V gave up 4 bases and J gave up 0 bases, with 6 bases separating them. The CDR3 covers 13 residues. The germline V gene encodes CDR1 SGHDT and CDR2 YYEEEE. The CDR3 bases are TGTGCCAGCAGCCTCTTTAGCACAGATACGCAGTATTTT. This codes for CASSLFSTDTQYF.

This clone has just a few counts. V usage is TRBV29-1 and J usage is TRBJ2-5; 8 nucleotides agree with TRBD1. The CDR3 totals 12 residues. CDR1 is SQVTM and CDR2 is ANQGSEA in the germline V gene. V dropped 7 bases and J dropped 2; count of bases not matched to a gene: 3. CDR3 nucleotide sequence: TGCAGCGGGAGGACAGGGCAAGAGACCCAGTACTTC. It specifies CSGRTGQETQYF.

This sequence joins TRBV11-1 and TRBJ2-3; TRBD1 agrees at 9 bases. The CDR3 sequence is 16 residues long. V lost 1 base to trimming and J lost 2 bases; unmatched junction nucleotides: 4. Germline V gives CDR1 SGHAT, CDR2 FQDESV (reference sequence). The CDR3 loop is CASSLGQGVDTDTQYF. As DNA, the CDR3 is TGTGCCAGCAGCTTAGGACAGGGGGTGGACACAGATACGCAGTATTTT.

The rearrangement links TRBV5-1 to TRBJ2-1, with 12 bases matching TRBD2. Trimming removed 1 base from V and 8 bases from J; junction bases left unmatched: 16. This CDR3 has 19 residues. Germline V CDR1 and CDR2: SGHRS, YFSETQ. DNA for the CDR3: TGCGCCAGCAGCTTGAGGTCCGTGTCTAGCGGGGGGGCCTTCTATGAGCAGTTCTTC. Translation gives CASSLRSVSSGGAFYEQFF.

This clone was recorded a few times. CDR3 residues: CASSPTSGGPREQYF. The CDR3 DNA is TGTGCCAGCAGCCCGACTAGCGGGGGGCCAAGGGAGCAGTACTTC. The J gene is TRBJ2-7, the V gene TRBV11-2; TRBD2 matches at 13 bases. Germline values: CDR1 SGHAT, CDR2 FQNNGV. The CDR3 totals 15 residues. After removal of 5 bases from V and 7 bases from J, the junction contained 8 bases not matched to a gene. Drawing the rest from reference TRBV11-2 and TRBJ2-7, the complete variable domain is EAGVAQSPRYKIIEKRQSVAFWCNPISGHATLYWYQQILGQGPKLLIQFQNNGVVDDSQLPKDRFSAERLKGVDSTLKIQPAKLEDSAVYLCASSPTSGGPREQYFGPGTRLTVT.

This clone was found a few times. CDR3 amino acids: CASSEETRGTEAFF. The CDR3 DNA reads TGCGCCAGCAGTGAGGAGACACGCGGGACTGAAGCTTTCTTT. The chain is built from TRBV10-2 and TRBJ1-1; D unclear. This CDR3 has 14 residues. V lost 2 bases, J lost 5 bases, and 12 bases lay in between. Germline V gene sequence: CDR1 WSHSY, CDR2 SAAADI.

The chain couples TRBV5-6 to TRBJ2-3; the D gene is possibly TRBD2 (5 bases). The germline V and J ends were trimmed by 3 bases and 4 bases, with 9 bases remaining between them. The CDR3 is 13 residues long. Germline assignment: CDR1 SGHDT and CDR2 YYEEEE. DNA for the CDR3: TGTGCCAGCAGCTCCGGAGGTGCAGATACGCAGTATTTT. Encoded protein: CASSSGGADTQYF.

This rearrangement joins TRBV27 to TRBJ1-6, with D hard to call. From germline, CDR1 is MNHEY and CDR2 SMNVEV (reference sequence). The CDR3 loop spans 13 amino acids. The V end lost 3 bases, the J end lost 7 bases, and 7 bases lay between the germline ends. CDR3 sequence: CASSFAGNSPLHF. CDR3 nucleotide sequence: TGTGCCAGCAGTTTCGCCGGGAATTCACCCCTCCACTTT.

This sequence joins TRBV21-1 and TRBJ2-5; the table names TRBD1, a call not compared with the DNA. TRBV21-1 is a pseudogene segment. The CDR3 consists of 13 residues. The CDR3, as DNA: TGTGCCAGCAGCCCTGGGACATCGGAGACCCAGTACTTC. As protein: CASSPGTSETQYF.

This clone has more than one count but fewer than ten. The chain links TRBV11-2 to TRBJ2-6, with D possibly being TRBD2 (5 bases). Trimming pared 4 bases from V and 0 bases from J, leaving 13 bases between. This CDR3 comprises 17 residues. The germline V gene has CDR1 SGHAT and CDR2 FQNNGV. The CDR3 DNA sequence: TGTGCCAGCAGCTACGAGCTGAGGGTCTCTGGGGCCAACGTCCTGACTTTC. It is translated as CASSYELRVSGANVLTF.

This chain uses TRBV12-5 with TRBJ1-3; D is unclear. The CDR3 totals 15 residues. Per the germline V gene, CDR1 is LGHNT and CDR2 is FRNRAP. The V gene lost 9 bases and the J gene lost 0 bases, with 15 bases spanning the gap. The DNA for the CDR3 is TGTGCTAGCCAAGAAGGGAGCAGCTCTGGAAACACCATATATTTT. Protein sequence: CASQEGSSSGNTIYF.

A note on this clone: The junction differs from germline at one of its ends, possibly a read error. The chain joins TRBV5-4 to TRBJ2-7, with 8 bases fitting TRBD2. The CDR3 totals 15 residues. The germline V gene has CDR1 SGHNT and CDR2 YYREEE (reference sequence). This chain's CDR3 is CASTLGAGAVYEQYF. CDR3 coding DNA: TGTGCCAGCACCTTGGGAGCGGGAGCAGTCTACGAGCAGTACTTC.